A single sample is the source of the 19 T cell receptor beta chains below, sequenced in a study of cytomegalovirus exposure and HLA in healthy donors. Primers included in the PCR were 60 Vbeta and 13 Jbeta primers. Sequencing was performed with immunoSEQ multiplex PCR; in TCRdb, only in-frame clones are kept and a portion is missing. The sample has over 120,000 clones; 70% to 85% are singletons. What was sequenced was PBMCs. The receptors derive from an older woman in good health and CMV-seropositive.

The genes are TRBV5-4 and TRBJ2-1; 10 bases agree with TRBD2. The CDR3 has 17 amino acids. Trimming cost V 4 bases and J 4 bases; bases outside gene matches: 11. Germline lookup yields CDR1 SGHNT and CDR2 YYREEE (reference sequence). CDR3 protein: CASSGQKAGGAYNEQFF. The CDR3 region has the DNA TGTGCCAGCAGCGGCCAAAAAGCGGGAGGGGCATACAATGAGCAGTTCTTC. The full variable domain, rest sourced from reference TRBV5-4 and TRBJ2-1, is ETGVTQSPTHLIKTRGQQVTLRCSSQSGHNTVSWYQQALGQGPQFIFQYYREEENGRGNFPPRFSGLQFPNYSSELNVNALELDDSALYLCASSGQKAGGAYNEQFFGPGTRLTVL.

J is TRBJ2-5 and V is TRBV25-1; D gene unclear. The J call may be faulty, since TRBJ2-7 better matches the DNA end. Germline V CDR1 and CDR2: MGHDK, SYGVNS. The CDR3 has 11 amino acids. CDR3 sequence reads: CASSEFSEQYF. The CDR3 DNA reads as TGTGCCAGCAGTGAATTTAGCGAGCAGTACTTC.

The chain links TRBV28 to TRBJ1-5; no firm D call. Per the germline V gene, CDR1 is MDHEN and CDR2 is SYDVKM. This CDR3 region has 12 residues. Trimming removed 7 bases at V and 7 bases at J, with 11 bases between. The CDR3 sequence: CASTSVRQPQHF. DNA for the CDR3: TGTGCCAGCACCAGCGTGCGGCAGCCCCAGCATTTT.

This clone was counted a single time. This rearrangement joins TRBV5-8 to TRBJ2-1; 9 positions match TRBD1. This CDR3 contains 15 residues. Germline V gives CDR1 SGHTS, CDR2 YDEGEE. With V trimmed by 7 bases and J by 8 bases, 13 bases remained unmatched. CDR3 DNA: TGTGCCAGCCCCTCAGGGGGACAGGGATGGTATGAGCAGTTCTTC. It yields the protein CASPSGGQGWYEQFF.

This clone has only one observation. The CDR3 region is CASSSRSRGLAGGYEQYF. CDR3 sequence (DNA): TGTGCCAGCAGCTCCCGCTCTAGGGGACTAGCGGGAGGATACGAGCAGTACTTC. The chain couples TRBV7-2 to TRBJ2-7, with 15 nucleotides matching TRBD2. Germline CDR1 is SGHTA and CDR2 is FQGNSA. This CDR3 has 18 residues. Germline trimming cut 4 bases from V and 4 bases from J; bases unmatched to any gene: 11.

There are a few counts of this clone. The chain links TRBV5-4 to TRBJ2-2; D is undetermined. There are 13 residues in the CDR3. V lost 0 bases and J 7 bases, leaving 7 bases between the germline ends. Germline V gene sequence: CDR1 SGHNT, CDR2 YYREEE (reference sequence). CDR3 sequence (DNA): TGTGCCAGCAGCTTGGAACAGATCGGGGAGCTGTTTTTT. Its protein is CASSLEQIGELFF.

The rearrangement joins TRBV6-5 to TRBJ2-2; D is undetermined. V shed 0 bases and J shed 6 bases, with 11 bases lying between them. Germline values: CDR1 MNHEY, CDR2 SVGAGI. The CDR3 spans 15 residues. CDR3 sequence: CASSYSNYRSGELFF. CDR3 sequence (DNA): TGTGCCAGCAGTTACTCGAATTATCGGTCCGGGGAGCTGTTTTTT.

The genes are TRBV5-1 and TRBJ1-4; D unresolved. CDR3 length equals 15 residues. In germline, CDR1 is SGHRS, CDR2 YFSETQ. Trimming pared 0 bases from V and 3 bases from J, leaving 9 bases between. CDR3 protein: CASSLGTAANEKLFF. CDR3 coding DNA: TGCGCCAGCAGCTTGGGCACGGCGGCTAATGAAAAACTGTTTTTT.

A note on this clone: One end of the junction varies from germline; a read error may be responsible. The chain links TRBV2 to TRBJ2-1; 7 bases are a match to TRBD2. In germline, CDR1 is SNHLY, CDR2 FYNNEI. The CDR3 is 14 residues long. The CDR3 spells CASRERESSNEQFF. The CDR3 nucleotides read TGTGCCAGCAGAGAGCGGGAATCCTCCAATGAGCAGTTCTTC.

This chain uses TRBV15 with TRBJ2-5, with 7 bases fitting TRBD1. Germline V gene lookup returns CDR1 LNHNV and CDR2 YYDKDF (reference sequence). With 1 base clipped from V and 5 bases from J, the junction kept 10 bases outside the gene matches. This CDR3 comprises 16 residues. CDR3 DNA sequence: TGTGCCACCAGCAGAGGGAACAGGGGACGGTCGGAGACCCAGTACTTC. Translation: CATSRGNRGRSETQYF.

The chain joins TRBV25-1 to TRBJ2-3, with 7 bases matching TRBD1. The junction had 6 bases not matched to a gene; V was cut back by 2 bases and J by 1 base. Germline CDR1 is MGHDK and CDR2 is SYGVNS. This CDR3 has 16 amino acids. The CDR3 DNA sequence: TGTGCCAGCAGTGAAGACGAGGGGGCTGGCACAGATACGCAGTATTTT. Protein: CASSEDEGAGTDTQYF.

The CDR3 region has the DNA TGTGCCAGCAGCGTAGGGTCCGGAGATGAGCAGTTCTTC. It yields the protein CASSVGSGDEQFF. The chain employs TRBV9 and TRBJ2-1; D ambiguous. V lost 0 bases and J lost 8, with 9 bases in between. Germline V gene sequence: CDR1 SGDLS, CDR2 YYNGEE. The CDR3 loop spans 13 amino acids.

This clone was picked up one time. The chain employs TRBV6-5 and TRBJ2-5; the match to TRBD1 covers 10 bases. The germline gives CDR1 MNHEY, CDR2 SVGAGI. The CDR3 has 13 residues. Trimming removed 5 bases from V and 4 bases from J; junction bases left unmatched: 1. CDR3 nucleotide sequence: TGTGCCAGCAGTCGGGACAGGGGAGAGACCCAGTACTTC. Translated, it gives CASSRDRGETQYF.

The V call is TRBV5-1, the J call TRBJ2-2; 8 bases line up with TRBD1. V shed 3 bases, J shed 2 bases, and the junction held 3 bases outside the gene matches. The CDR3 consists of 15 residues. The germline CDR1 and CDR2 sequences are SGHRS and YFSETQ. Here the CDR3 reads CASSSGTGNTGELFF. As DNA, the CDR3 is TGCGCCAGCAGCTCCGGGACAGGAAACACCGGGGAGCTGTTTTTT.

This chain links TRBV4-1 with TRBJ2-1, with 10 bases identical to TRBD2. Germline values: CDR1 MGHRA, CDR2 YSYEKL. The CDR3 runs 15 residues. The V and J ends lost 5 bases and 7 bases, in that order; junction bases with no gene match: 8. CDR3 sequence reads: CASSGASGRGNEQFF. In DNA, the CDR3 is TGCGCCAGCAGCGGGGCTAGCGGGAGAGGAAATGAGCAGTTCTTC.

The genes are TRBV30 and TRBJ2-3; maybe TRBD2 (6 bases). This CDR3 comprises 12 residues. The V gene lost 4 bases and the J gene lost 6 bases, with 11 bases spanning the gap. The V gene's germline CDR1 is GTSNPN and CDR2 SVGIG (reference sequence). The CDR3 sequence: CAWKLGGDTQYF. CDR3 bases: TGTGCCTGGAAGCTAGGAGGGGATACGCAGTATTTT.

The chain uses TRBV29-1 and TRBJ2-1; 8 positions agree with TRBD2. The length of the CDR3 is 13 residues. V trimming: 7 bases; J trimming: 5 bases; junction bases outside the gene matches: 7. Germline V CDR1 and CDR2: SQVTM, ANQGSEA. The CDR3 sequence is CSGGVAGNNEQFF. The DNA of the CDR3 is TGCAGCGGGGGGGTAGCGGGGAACAATGAGCAGTTCTTC.

The chain has TRBV30 and TRBJ1-5; D is ambiguous. The CDR3 is 14 residues long. Germline-derived CDR1 and CDR2 are GTSNPN and SVGIG (reference sequence). With 1 base removed from V and 3 bases from J, the gap between germline ends came to 10 bases. In nucleotides, the CDR3 is TGTGCCTGGAGTGAAAGACATATCAATCAGCCCCAGCATTTT. It encodes CAWSERHINQPQHF.

V usage is TRBV30 and J usage is TRBJ1-2; tentatively, D is TRBD1 (5 bases). This CDR3 has 14 amino acids. Germline V gives CDR1 GTSNPN, CDR2 SVGIG (reference sequence). Trimming cost V 2 bases and J 2 bases, with 12 bases left between them. CDR3 sequence reads: CAWSRTLSNYGYTF. The CDR3 DNA reads as TGTGCCTGGAGTCGGACACTGAGCAACTATGGCTACACCTTC.